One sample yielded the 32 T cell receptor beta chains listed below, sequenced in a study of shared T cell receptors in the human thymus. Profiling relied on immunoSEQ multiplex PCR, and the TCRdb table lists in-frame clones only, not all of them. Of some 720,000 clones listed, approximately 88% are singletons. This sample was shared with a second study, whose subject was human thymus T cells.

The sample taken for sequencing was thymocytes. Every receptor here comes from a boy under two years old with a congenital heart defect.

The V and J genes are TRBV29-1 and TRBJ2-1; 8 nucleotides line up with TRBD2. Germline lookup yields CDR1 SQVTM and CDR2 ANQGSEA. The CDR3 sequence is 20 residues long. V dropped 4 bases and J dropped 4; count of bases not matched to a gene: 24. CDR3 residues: CSVVGGSLWGGRRGYNEQFF. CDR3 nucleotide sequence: TGCAGCGTTGTAGGCGGGTCACTTTGGGGCGGGAGGCGGGGGTACAATGAGCAGTTCTTC.

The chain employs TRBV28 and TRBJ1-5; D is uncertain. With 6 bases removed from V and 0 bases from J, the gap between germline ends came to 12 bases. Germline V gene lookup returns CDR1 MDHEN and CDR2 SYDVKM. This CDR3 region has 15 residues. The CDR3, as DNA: TGTGCCAGCAGCCCTAGACGGGTTAGCAATCAGCCCCAGCATTTT. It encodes CASSPRRVSNQPQHF.

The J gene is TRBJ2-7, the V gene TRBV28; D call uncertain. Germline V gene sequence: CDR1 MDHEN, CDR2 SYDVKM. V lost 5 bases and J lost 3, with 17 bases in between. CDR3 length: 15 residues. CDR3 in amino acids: CASSPTAGPLYEQYF. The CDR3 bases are TGTGCCAGCAGTCCGACGGCAGGTCCCCTCTACGAGCAGTACTTC. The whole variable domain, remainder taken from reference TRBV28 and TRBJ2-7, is DVKVTQSSRYLVKRTGEKVFLECVQDMDHENMFWYRQDPGLGLRLIYFSYDVKMKEKGDIPEGYSVSREKKERFSLILESASTNQTSMYLCASSPTAGPLYEQYFGPGTRLTVT.

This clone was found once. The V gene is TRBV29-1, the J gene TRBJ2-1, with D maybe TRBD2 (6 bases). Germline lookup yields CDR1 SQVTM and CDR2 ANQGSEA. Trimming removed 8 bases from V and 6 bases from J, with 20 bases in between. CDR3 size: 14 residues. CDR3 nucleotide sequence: TGCAGCTTTTGGCGGGGTGCCATCTCCAATGAGCAGTTCTTC. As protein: CSFWRGAISNEQFF.

The DNA of the CDR3 is TGTGCCGTTCCGGCAGATAGCGAACCGAACACCGGGGAGCTGTTTTTT. Translated, it gives CAVPADSEPNTGELFF. The V call is TRBV5-4, the J call TRBJ2-2; tentatively, D is TRBD2 (5 bases). This CDR3 comprises 16 residues. V lost 10 bases and J lost 0, with 19 bases in between. The germline CDR1 and CDR2 sequences are SGHNT and YYREEE (reference sequence).

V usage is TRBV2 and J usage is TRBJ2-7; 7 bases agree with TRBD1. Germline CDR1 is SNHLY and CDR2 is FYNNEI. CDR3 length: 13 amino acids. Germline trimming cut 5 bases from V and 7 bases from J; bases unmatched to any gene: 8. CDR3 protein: CASSLGQAGEQYF. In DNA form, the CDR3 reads TGTGCCAGCAGTCTCGGACAGGCCGGGGAGCAGTACTTC.

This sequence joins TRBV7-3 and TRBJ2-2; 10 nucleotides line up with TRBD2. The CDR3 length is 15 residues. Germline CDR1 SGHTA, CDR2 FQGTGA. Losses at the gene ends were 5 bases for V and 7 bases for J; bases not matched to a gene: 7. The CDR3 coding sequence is TGTGCCAGCAGCCTGTGGACTAGCGGCAGCGGGGAGCTGTTTTTT. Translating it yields CASSLWTSGSGELFF. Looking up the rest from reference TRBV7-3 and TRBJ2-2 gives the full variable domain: GAGVSQTPSNKVTEKGKYVELRCDPISGHTALYWYRQSLGQGPEFLIYFQGTGAADDSGLPNDRFFAVRPEGSVSTLKIQRTERGDSAVYLCASSLWTSGSGELFFGEGSRLTVL.

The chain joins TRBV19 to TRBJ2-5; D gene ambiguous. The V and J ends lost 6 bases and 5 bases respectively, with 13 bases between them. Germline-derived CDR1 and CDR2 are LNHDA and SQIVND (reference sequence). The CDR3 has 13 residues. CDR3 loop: CASRGPPEETQYF. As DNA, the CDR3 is TGTGCCAGTAGGGGCCCCCCCGAGGAGACCCAGTACTTC.

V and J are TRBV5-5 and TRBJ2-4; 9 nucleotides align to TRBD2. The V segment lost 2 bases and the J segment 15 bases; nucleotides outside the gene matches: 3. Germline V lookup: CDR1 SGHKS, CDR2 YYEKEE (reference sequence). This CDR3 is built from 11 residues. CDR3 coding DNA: TGTGCCAGCAGCTTTGGACTAGCGACGTACTTC. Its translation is CASSFGLATYF.

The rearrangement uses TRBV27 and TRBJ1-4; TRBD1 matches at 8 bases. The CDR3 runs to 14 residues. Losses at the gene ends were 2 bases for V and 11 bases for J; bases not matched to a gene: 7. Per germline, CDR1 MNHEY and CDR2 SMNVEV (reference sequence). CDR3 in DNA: TGTGCCAGCAGTTTAAGAACAGGGGGAGATAAACTGTTTTTT. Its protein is CASSLRTGGDKLFF.

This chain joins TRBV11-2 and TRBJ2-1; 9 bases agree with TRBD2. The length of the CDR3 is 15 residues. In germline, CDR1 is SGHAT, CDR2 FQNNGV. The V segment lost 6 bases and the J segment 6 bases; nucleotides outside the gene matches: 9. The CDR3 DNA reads TGTGCCAGCAGAATGGGGCGGGAGGGCCGCAATGAGCAGTTCTTC. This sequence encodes CASRMGREGRNEQFF.

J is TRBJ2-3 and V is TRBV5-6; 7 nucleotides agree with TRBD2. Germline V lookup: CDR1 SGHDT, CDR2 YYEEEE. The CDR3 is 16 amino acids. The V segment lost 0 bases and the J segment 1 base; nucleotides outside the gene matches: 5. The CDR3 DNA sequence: TGTGCCAGCAGCTTGGAGGTGGCGGGAGGCACAGATACGCAGTATTTT. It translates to CASSLEVAGGTDTQYF.

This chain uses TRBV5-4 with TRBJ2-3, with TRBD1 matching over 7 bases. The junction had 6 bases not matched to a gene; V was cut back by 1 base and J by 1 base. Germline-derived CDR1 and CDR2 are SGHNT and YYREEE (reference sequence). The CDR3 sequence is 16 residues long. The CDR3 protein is CASSLYQGDGTDTQYF. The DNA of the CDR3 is TGTGCCAGCAGCTTGTACCAGGGGGATGGCACAGATACGCAGTATTTT.

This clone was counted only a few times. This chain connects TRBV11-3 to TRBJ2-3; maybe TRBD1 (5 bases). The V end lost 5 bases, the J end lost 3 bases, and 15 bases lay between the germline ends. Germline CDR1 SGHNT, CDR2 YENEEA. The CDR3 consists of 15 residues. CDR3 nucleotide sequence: TGTGCCAGCAGCCCAACAGGAGCCCTTACAGATACGCAGTATTTT. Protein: CASSPTGALTDTQYF.

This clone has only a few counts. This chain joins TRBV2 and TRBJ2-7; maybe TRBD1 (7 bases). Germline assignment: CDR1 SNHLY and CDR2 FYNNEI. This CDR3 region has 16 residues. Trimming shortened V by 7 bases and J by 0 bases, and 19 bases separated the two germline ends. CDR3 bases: TGTGCCAGCACCCGAGGAGGGACAGTGAGCTCCTACGAGCAGTACTTC. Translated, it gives CASTRGGTVSSYEQYF. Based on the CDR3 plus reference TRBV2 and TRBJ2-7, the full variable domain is EPEVTQTPSHQVTQMGQEVILRCVPISNHLYFYWYRQILGQKVEFLVSFYNNEISEKSEIFDDQFSVERPDGSNFTLKIRSTKLEDSAMYFCASTRGGTVSSYEQYFGPGTRLTVT.

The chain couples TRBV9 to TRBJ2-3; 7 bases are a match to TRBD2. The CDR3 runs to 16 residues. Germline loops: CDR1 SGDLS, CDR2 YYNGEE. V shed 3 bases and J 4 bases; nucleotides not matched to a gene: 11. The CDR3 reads CASSARRGGPSDTQYF. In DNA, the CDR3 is TGTGCCAGCAGCGCTCGGCGGGGAGGGCCCTCAGATACGCAGTATTTT.

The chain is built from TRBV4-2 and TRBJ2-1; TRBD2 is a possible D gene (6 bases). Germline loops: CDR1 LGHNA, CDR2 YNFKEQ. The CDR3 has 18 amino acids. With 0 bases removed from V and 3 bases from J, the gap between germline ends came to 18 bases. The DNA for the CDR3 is TGTGCCAGCAGCCAAGATCGACGAGGGAGGCCCCACTACAATGAGCAGTTCTTC. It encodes CASSQDRRGRPHYNEQFF.

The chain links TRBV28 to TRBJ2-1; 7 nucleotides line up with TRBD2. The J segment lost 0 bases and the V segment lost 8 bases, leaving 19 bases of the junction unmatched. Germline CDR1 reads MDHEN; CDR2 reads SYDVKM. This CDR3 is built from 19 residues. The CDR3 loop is CASGEHLPARGSSYNEQFF. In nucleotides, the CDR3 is TGTGCCAGCGGGGAACACCTCCCGGCGCGGGGGAGCTCCTACAATGAGCAGTTCTTC.

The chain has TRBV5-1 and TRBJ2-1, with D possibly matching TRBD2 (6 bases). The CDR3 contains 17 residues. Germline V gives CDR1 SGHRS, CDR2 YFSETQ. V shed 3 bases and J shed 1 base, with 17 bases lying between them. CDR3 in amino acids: CASSSRTEGNSYNEQFF. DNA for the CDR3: TGCGCCAGCAGCTCAAGGACGGAGGGGAATTCCTACAATGAGCAGTTCTTC.

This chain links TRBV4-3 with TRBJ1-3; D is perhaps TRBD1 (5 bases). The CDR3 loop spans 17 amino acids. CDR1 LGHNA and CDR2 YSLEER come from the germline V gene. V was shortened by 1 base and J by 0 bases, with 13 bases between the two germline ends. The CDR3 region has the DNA TGCGCCAGCAGCCAAGGTATTCAGGGTAGCTCTGGAAACACCATATATTTT. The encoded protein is CASSQGIQGSSGNTIYF.

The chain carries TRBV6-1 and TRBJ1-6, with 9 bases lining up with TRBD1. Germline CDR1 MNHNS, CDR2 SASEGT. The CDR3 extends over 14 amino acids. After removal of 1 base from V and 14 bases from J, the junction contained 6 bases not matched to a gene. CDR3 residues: CASSEGGQGFTLHF. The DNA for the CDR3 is TGTGCCAGCAGTGAAGGTGGACAGGGGTTCACCCTCCACTTT.

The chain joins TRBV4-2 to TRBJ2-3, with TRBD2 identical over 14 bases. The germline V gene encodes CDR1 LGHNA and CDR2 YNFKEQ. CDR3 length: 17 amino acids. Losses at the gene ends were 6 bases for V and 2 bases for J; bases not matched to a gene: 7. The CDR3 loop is CASSPPGLAGATDTQYF. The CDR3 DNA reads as TGTGCCAGCAGTCCGCCGGGACTAGCGGGAGCCACAGATACGCAGTATTTT.

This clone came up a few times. For the CDR3, the DNA is TGTGCCAGTAGTATTGGACAGGATACCTCCTACGAGCAGTACTTC. It encodes CASSIGQDTSYEQYF. This chain connects TRBV19 to TRBJ2-7; 7 nucleotides match TRBD1. J lost 0 bases, V lost 3 bases, and 5 bases had no gene match. The CDR3 runs to 15 residues. Germline CDR1 reads LNHDA; CDR2 reads SQIVND (reference sequence).

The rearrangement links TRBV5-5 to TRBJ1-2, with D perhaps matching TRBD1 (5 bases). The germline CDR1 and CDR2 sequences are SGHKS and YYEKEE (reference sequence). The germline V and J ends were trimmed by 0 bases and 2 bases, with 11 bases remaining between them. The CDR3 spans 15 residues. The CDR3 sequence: CASSLAMGGNYGYTF. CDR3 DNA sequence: TGTGCCAGCAGCTTGGCCATGGGGGGGAACTATGGCTACACCTTC.

This CDR3 is CASYTRQGVKETQYF. CDR3 nucleotide sequence: TGCGCCAGCTATACAAGACAGGGGGTGAAAGAGACCCAGTACTTC. This chain connects TRBV5-1 to TRBJ2-5; TRBD1 matches at 9 bases. V lost 7 bases to trimming and J lost 3 bases; unmatched junction nucleotides: 10. Germline loops: CDR1 SGHRS, CDR2 YFSETQ. CDR3 length: 15 residues.

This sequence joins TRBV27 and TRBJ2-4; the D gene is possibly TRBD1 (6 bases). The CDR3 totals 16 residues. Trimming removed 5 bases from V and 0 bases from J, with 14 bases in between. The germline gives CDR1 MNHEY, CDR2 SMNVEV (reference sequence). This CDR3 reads CASSPLDRLAKNIQYF. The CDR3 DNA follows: TGTGCCAGCAGTCCACTGGACAGACTAGCCAAAAACATTCAGTACTTC.

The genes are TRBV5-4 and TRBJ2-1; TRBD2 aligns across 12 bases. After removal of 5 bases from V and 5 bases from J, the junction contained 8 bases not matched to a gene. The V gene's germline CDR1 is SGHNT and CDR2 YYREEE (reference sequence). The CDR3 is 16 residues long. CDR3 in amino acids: CASSSSGREKNNEQFF. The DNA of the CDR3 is TGTGCCAGCAGTTCTAGCGGGAGGGAGAAGAACAATGAGCAGTTCTTC.

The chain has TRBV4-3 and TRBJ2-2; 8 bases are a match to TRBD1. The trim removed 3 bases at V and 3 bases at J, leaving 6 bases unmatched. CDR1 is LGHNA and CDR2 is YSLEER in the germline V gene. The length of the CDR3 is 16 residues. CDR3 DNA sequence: TGCGCCAGCAGCCAGTGGACAGGGAAGGACACCGGGGAGCTGTTTTTT. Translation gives CASSQWTGKDTGELFF.

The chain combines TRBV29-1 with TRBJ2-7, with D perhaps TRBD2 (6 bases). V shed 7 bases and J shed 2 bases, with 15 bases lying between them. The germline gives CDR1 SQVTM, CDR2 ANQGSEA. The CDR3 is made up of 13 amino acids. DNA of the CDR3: TGCAGCGCCGGCGGGGACGGAGCCTACGAGCAGTACTTC. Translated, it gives CSAGGDGAYEQYF.

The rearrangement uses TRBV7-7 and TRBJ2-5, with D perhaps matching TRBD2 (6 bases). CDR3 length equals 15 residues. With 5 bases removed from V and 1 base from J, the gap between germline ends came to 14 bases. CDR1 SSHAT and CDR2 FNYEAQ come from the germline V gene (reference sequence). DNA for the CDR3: TGTGCCAGCAGCCGGGTGGAGGGGCGCCAAGAGACCCAGTACTTC. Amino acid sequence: CASSRVEGRQETQYF.

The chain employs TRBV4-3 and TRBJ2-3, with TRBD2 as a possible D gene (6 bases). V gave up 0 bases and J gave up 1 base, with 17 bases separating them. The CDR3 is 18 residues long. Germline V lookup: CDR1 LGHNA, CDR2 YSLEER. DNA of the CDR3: TGCGCCAGCAGCCAAGATCTGGGGAGGCGCGGCCGCACAGATACGCAGTATTTT. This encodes CASSQDLGRRGRTDTQYF.

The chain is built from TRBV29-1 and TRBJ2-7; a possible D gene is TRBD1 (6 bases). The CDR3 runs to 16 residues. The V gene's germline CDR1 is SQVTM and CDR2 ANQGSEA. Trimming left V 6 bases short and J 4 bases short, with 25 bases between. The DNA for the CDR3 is TGCAGCGTCCCCACCCCCCGACAGGTTATACCTTACGAGCAGTACTTC. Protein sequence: CSVPTPRQVIPYEQYF.